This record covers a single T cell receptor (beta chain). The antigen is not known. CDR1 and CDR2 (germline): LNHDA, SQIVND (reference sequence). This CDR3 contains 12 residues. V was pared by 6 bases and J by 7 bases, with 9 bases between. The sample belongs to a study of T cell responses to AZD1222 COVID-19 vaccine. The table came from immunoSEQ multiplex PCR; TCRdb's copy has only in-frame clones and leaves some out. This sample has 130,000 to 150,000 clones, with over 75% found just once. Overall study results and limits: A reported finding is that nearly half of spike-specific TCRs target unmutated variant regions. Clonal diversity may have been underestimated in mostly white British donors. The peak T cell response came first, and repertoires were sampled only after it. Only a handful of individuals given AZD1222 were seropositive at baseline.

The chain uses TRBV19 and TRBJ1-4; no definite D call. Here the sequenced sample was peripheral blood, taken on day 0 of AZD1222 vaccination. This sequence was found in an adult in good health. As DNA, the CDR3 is TGTGCCAGTAGAAACGGCCCTGAAAAACTGTTTTTT. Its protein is CASRNGPEKLFF. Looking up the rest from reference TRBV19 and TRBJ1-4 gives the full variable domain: DGGITQSPKYLFRKEGQNVTLSCEQNLNHDAMYWYRQDPGQGLRLIYYSQIVNDFQKGDIAEGYSVSREKKESFPLTVTSAQKNPTAFYLCASRNGPEKLFFGSGTQLSVL.